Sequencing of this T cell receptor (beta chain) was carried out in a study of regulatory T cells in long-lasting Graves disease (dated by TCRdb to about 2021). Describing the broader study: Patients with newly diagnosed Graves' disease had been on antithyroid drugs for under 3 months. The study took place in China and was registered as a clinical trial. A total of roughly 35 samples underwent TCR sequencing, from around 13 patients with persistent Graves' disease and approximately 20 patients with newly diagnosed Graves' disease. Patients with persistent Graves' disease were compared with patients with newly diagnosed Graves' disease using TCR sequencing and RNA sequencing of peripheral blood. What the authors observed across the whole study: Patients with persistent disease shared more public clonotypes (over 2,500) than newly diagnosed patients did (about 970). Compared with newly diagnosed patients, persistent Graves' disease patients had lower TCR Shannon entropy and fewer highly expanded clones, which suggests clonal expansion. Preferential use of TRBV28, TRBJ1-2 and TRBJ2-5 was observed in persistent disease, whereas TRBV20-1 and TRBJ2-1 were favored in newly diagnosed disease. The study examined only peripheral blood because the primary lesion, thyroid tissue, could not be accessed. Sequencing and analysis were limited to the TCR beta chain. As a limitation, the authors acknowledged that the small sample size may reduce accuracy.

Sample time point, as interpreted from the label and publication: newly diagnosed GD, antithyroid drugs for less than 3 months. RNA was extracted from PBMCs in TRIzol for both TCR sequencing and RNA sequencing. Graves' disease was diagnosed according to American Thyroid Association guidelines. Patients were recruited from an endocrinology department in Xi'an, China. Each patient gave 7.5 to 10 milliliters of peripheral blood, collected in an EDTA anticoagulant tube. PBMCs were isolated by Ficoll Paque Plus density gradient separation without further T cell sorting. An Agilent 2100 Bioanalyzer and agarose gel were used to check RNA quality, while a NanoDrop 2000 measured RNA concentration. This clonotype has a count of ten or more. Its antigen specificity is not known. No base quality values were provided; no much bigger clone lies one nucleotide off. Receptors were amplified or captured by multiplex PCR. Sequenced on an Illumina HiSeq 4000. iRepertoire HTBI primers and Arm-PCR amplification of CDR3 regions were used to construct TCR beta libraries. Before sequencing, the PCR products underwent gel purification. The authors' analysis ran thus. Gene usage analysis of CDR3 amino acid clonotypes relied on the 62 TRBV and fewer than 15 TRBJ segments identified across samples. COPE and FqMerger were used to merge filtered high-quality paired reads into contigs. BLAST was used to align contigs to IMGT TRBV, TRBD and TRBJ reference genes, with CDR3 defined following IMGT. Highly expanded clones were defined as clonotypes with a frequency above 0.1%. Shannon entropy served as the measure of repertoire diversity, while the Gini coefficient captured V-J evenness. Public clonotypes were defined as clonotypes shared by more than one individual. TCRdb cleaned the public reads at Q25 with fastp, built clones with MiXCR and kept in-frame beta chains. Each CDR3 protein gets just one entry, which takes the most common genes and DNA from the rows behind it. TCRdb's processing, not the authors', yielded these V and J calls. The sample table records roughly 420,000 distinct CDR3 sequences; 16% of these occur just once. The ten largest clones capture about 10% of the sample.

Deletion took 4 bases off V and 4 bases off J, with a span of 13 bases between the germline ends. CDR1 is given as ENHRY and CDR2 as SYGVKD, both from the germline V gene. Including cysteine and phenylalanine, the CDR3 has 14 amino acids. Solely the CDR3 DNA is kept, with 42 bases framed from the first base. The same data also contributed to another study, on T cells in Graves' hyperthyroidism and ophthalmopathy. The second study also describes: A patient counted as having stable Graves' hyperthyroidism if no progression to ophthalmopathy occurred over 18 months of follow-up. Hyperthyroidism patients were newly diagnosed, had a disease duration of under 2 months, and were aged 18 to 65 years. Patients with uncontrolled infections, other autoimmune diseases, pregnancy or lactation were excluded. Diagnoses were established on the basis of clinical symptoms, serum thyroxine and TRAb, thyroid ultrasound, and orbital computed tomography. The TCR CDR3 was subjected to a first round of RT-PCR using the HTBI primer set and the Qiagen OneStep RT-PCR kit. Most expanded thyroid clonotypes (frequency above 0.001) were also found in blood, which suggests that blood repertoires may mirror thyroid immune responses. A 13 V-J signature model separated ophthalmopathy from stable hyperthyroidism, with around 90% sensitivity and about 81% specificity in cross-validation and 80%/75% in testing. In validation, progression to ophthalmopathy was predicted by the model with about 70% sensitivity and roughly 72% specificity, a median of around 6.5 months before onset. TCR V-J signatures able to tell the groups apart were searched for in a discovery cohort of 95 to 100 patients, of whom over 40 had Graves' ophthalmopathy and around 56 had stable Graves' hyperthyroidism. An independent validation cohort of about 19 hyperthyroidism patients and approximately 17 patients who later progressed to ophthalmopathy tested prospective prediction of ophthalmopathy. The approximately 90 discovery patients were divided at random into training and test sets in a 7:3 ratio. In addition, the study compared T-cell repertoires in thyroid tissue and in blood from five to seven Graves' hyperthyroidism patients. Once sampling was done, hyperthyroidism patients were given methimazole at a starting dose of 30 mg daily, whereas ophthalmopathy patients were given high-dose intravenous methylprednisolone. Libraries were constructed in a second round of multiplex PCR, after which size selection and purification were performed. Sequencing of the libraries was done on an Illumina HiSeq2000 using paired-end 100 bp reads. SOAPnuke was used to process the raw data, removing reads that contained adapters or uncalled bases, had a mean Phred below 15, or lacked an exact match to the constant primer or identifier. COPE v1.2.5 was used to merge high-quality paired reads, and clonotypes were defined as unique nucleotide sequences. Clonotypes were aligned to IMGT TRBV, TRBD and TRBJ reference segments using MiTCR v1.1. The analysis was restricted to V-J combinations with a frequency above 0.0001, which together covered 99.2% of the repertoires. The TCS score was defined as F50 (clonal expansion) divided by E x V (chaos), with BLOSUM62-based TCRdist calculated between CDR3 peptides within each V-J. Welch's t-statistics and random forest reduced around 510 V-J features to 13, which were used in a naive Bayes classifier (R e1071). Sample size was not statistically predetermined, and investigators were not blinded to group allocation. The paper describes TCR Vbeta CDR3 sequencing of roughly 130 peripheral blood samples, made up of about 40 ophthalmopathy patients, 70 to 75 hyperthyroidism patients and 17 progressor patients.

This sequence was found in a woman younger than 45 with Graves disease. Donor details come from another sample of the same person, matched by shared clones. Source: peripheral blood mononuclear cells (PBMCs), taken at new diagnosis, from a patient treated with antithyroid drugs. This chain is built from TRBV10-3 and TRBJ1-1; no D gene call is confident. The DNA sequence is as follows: TGTGCCATCAGTGTGGGTGGACCTAGCACTGAAGCTTTCTTT. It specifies CAISVGGPSTEAFF.